The 5 T cell receptor beta chains reported below all come from one sample, sequenced in a study of blood T cell repertoires in COVID-19. Generated by immunoSEQ multiplex PCR, the TCRdb table keeps only in-frame clones and is missing some. The repertoire consists of around 91,000 clones, with around 85% occurring once and the leading ten covering over 35%. The sample comprised peripheral blood. These receptors were obtained from a man at least 80 years old with acute or convalescent COVID-19.

This clone was picked up a small number of times. This chain connects TRBV3-1 (or the pseudogene TRBV3-2) to TRBJ1-2; 11 bases agree with TRBD1. Per the germline V gene, CDR1 is LGHDT and CDR2 is YNNKEL (reference sequence). The CDR3 spans 15 residues. J lost 1 base, V lost 4 bases, and 2 bases had no gene match. The CDR3 nucleotides read TGTGCCAGCAGCCGAGGGACAGGGGGTAACTATGGCTACACCTTC. It codes for CASSRGTGGNYGYTF.

The chain has TRBV20-1 and TRBJ1-1; no reliable D call. The germline V and J ends were trimmed by 1 base and 3 bases, with 3 bases remaining between them. Germline lookup yields CDR1 DFQATT and CDR2 SNEGSKA (reference sequence). The CDR3 has 11 amino acids. CDR3 region: CSARAHTEAFF. The DNA for the CDR3 is TGCAGTGCTAGAGCTCACACTGAAGCTTTCTTT.

The chain employs TRBV6-2 or TRBV6-3 and TRBJ2-2; 7 bases fit TRBD1. From germline, CDR1 is MNHEY and CDR2 SVGEGT. The CDR3 is 17 residues long. Unmatched junction bases numbered 16, after V lost 5 bases and J lost 7 bases. The CDR3 loop reads CASSNHTGQVVIGELFF. DNA for the CDR3: TGTGCCAGCAGTAACCACACCGGACAGGTTGTTATCGGGGAGCTGTTTTTT.

The CDR3 region has the DNA TGTGCCAGCAGCCGGACAGGGGACCACGAGCAGTACTTC. As protein: CASSRTGDHEQYF. This chain uses TRBV6-6 with TRBJ2-7; 9 nucleotides agree with TRBD1. The CDR3 totals 13 residues. J was trimmed by 5 bases and V by 6 bases; bases with no gene match: 5. CDR1 MNHNY and CDR2 SVGAGI come from the germline V gene (reference sequence).

This clone was recorded only once. The chain uses TRBV27 and TRBJ2-7; possibly TRBD1 for D (7 bases). V shed 8 bases and J shed 3 bases, with 14 bases lying between them. In germline, CDR1 is MNHEY, CDR2 SMNVEV (reference sequence). The CDR3 is 13 amino acids. The CDR3 protein is CASGTAGSYEQYF. Written as DNA, the CDR3 is TGTGCCAGCGGGACAGCGGGCAGCTACGAGCAGTACTTC.